The 21 T cell receptor beta chains given below trace back to one sample, sequenced in a study of T cell repertoires in cytomegalovirus infection (dated 2019 in TCRdb). Sequencing used an Illumina HiSeq 1500. The public sequencing data were trimmed at Q25 with fastp and processed into clonotypes with MiXCR by TCRdb, which kept only in-frame beta chains. For every CDR3 protein sequence, its rows merge into one entry that carries the most common genes and DNA. The sample contains around 740,000 distinct CDR3 sequences, 35% to 45% of them found a single time. The top ten hold 2.5% to 3% of the sample. The sequenced material came from PBMCs. The receptors shown here come from a human donor in good health (CMV status not recorded). Some clones in this sample may be carry-over from other donors' samples.

The V gene is TRBV15, the J gene TRBJ2-3; TRBD2 aligns across 13 bases. The CDR3 has 16 residues. Germline CDR1 is LNHNV and CDR2 is YYDKDF (reference sequence). Trimming took 5 bases from V and 4 from J; bases not matched to a gene: 6. The CDR3: CATSVGTSGGADTQYF. The CDR3 nucleotides read TGTGCCACCAGCGTAGGTACTAGCGGGGGGGCAGATACGCAGTATTTT.

The chain couples TRBV28 to TRBJ2-5, with D possibly being TRBD1 (7 bases). V was shortened by 6 bases and J by 4 bases, with 15 bases between the two germline ends. CDR3 length equals 14 residues. The V gene's germline CDR1 is MDHEN and CDR2 SYDVKM. The CDR3 spells CASRGQVGGETQYF. CDR3 DNA: TGTGCCAGCAGAGGACAGGTCGGGGGAGAGACCCAGTACTTC.

This clonotype was seen a single time. The chain couples TRBV7-3 to TRBJ2-2; weak D call: TRBD2 (5 bases). CDR3 length: 14 residues. V lost 6 bases and J lost 3, with 11 bases in between. Germline V gene lookup returns CDR1 SGHTA and CDR2 FQGTGA. The CDR3, as DNA: TGTGCCAGCAGTCAGGACTCCGACACCGGGGAGCTGTTTTTT. As protein: CASSQDSDTGELFF.

The chain combines TRBV5-4 with TRBJ2-3; 8 bases are shared with TRBD2. Germline-derived CDR1 and CDR2 are SGHNT and YYREEE (reference sequence). The V segment lost 4 bases and the J segment 1 base; nucleotides outside the gene matches: 11. The CDR3 totals 17 residues. Written as DNA, the CDR3 is TGTGCCAGCAGCCGCTCCCCTGGGCGGGAGGGCACAGATACGCAGTATTTT. Amino acids: CASSRSPGREGTDTQYF.

The V gene is TRBV5-1, the J gene TRBJ1-1; the match to TRBD1 covers 7 bases. The CDR3 totals 14 residues. The trim removed 0 bases at V and 4 bases at J, leaving 3 bases unmatched. From germline, CDR1 is SGHRS and CDR2 YFSETQ. CDR3 sequence (DNA): TGCGCCAGCAGCTTGGAGACAGGGACCACTGAAGCTTTCTTT. Residues: CASSLETGTTEAFF.

In its sample, this clonotype was seen a few times. The V and J genes are TRBV3-1 and TRBJ1-4; no clear D. This CDR3 has 16 residues. Trimming shortened V by 5 bases and J by 4 bases, and 17 bases separated the two germline ends. Per germline, CDR1 LGHDT and CDR2 YNNKEL (reference sequence). CDR3 region: CASSSLEDLFNEKLFF. CDR3 in DNA: TGTGCCAGCAGCTCTCTCGAGGACCTATTTAATGAAAAACTGTTTTTT.

For this clonotype: One junction end disagrees with the germline gene, perhaps due to a read error. V gene TRBV12-3 or TRBV12-4 combines with J gene TRBJ1-2; TRBD1 is a possible D gene (5 bases). CDR3 length: 14 residues. The CDR3 DNA sequence: TGTGACAGCAGCTCTAGGAGGGGCATTCATGGCTACACCTTC. Encoded protein: CDSSSRRGIHGYTF.

Details on this clonotype: This sequence may be a read error, since a much larger clone differs from it by one base. This chain joins TRBV11-2 and TRBJ1-1, with no clear D. Germline V gene lookup returns CDR1 SGHAT and CDR2 FQNNGV. V was pared by 9 bases and J by 1 base, with 12 bases between. This CDR3 spans 13 amino acids. The CDR3 nucleotides are TGTGCCAGAACCGCGACGGGGAACACTGAAGCTTTCTTT. Its translation is CARTATGNTEAFF.

This clonotype was counted a few times. The V call is TRBV7-9, the J call TRBJ1-1; the D is unclear. The CDR3 sequence is 13 residues long. Trimming removed 3 bases at V and 7 bases at J, with 12 bases between. Germline lookup yields CDR1 SEHNR and CDR2 FQNEAQ (reference sequence). The CDR3 protein is CASSFGRNDEAFF. The DNA for the CDR3 is TGTGCCAGCAGCTTTGGACGGAATGATGAAGCTTTCTTT.

Remarks on this clonotype: This CDR3 is missing its conserved last phenylalanine or tryptophan, likely due to a read error. The CDR3 reads CASSFRENTEAFL. DNA for the CDR3: TGTGCCAGCAGCTTCAGAGAGAACACTGAAGCTTTCTTG. The chain uses TRBV7-9 and TRBJ1-1; no definite D call. The CDR3 has 13 residues. Trimming removed 3 bases at V and 1 base at J, with 6 bases between. Germline-derived CDR1 and CDR2 are SEHNR and FQNEAQ (reference sequence).

This clonotype has a handful of counts. This chain connects TRBV4-1 to TRBJ1-1; D is perhaps TRBD1 (6 bases). This CDR3 spans 15 amino acids. The germline CDR1 and CDR2 sequences are MGHRA and YSYEKL. V lost 4 bases and J 3 bases, leaving 15 bases between the germline ends. CDR3 nucleotides: TGCGCCAGCAGCCCCCTCAGGGGTACCGACACTGAAGCTTTCTTT. This gives the protein CASSPLRGTDTEAFF.

This sequence joins TRBV6-1 and TRBJ1-6; possibly TRBD1 for D (5 bases). Looked up from germline, CDR1 is MNHNS and CDR2 is SASEGT. The V and J ends lost 4 bases and 5 bases respectively, with 12 bases between them. The CDR3 totals 15 residues. CDR3 sequence (DNA): TGTGCCAGCAGTGGATACTGGACAAATAATTCACCCCTCCACTTT. Residues: CASSGYWTNNSPLHF.

J is TRBJ2-2 and V is TRBV18; D unresolved. V was clipped by 1 base and J by 7 bases, with 13 bases between them. Germline V gene sequence: CDR1 KGHSH, CDR2 LQKENI. The CDR3 contains 15 residues. The CDR3 sequence is CASSPRAVPDGELFF. For the CDR3, the DNA is TGTGCCAGCTCACCACGCGCGGTGCCCGACGGGGAGCTGTTTTTT.

The chain links TRBV7-6 to TRBJ2-2; 8 bases are a match to TRBD1. The germline CDR1 and CDR2 sequences are SGHVS and FNYEAQ. The CDR3 runs to 16 residues. The J segment lost 4 bases and the V segment lost 1 base, leaving 5 bases of the junction unmatched. CDR3: CASSLGQGARTGELFF. The CDR3 bases are TGTGCCAGCAGCTTAGGTCAGGGGGCTCGCACCGGGGAGCTGTTTTTT.

The V and J genes are TRBV5-4 and TRBJ1-6; TRBD1 is a possible D gene (5 bases). Germline CDR1 and CDR2: SGHNT and YYREEE (reference sequence). The V end lost 5 bases, the J end lost 0 bases, and 12 bases lay between the germline ends. There are 16 residues in the CDR3. CDR3 region: CASRGDLDSYNSPLHF. In DNA, the CDR3 is TGTGCCAGCAGGGGGGACCTTGACTCCTATAATTCACCCCTCCACTTT.

This chain joins TRBV28 and TRBJ1-2, with a possible D match to TRBD1 (5 bases). The CDR3 length is 13 residues. Germline V gene lookup returns CDR1 MDHEN and CDR2 SYDVKM. The V and J ends lost 7 bases and 5 bases respectively, with 14 bases between them. Here the CDR3 reads CASNSRGGYGYTF. The CDR3 region has the DNA TGTGCCAGCAACTCCCGGGGGGGATATGGCTACACCTTC.

This clonotype has only a few counts. CDR3 nucleotides: TGTGCCAGCAGCGATCCGGGACAGGGTGAAGAGACCCAGTACTTC. Its protein product is CASSDPGQGEETQYF. V and J are TRBV12-3 or TRBV12-4 and TRBJ2-5; 9 nucleotides match TRBD1. The CDR3 contains 15 residues. V gave up 6 bases and J gave up 3 bases; unmatched junction bases: 8.

The rearrangement uses TRBV12-3 or TRBV12-4 and TRBJ2-7; 11 bases align to TRBD1. V shed 4 bases and J 7 bases; nucleotides not matched to a gene: 9. CDR3 size: 15 residues. The CDR3, as DNA: TGTGCCAGCAGTTGGGACAGGGGGAGGTCGGAAGAGCAGTACTTC. Protein: CASSWDRGRSEEQYF.

This clonotype was picked up a small number of times. The chain links TRBV30 to TRBJ2-3; D is perhaps TRBD1 (5 bases). CDR1 is GTSNPN, CDR2 SVGIG, per germline (reference sequence). This CDR3 has 13 amino acids. With 3 bases removed from V and 4 bases from J, the gap between germline ends came to 11 bases. CDR3 residues: CAWRRTGSDTQYF. The CDR3 bases are TGTGCCTGGAGGCGTACAGGTTCAGATACGCAGTATTTT.

This clonotype has a handful of counts. The chain uses TRBV10-3 and TRBJ1-5, with a tentative D call TRBD1 (6 bases). CDR1 ENHRY and CDR2 SYGVKD come from the germline V gene. CDR3 length: 14 amino acids. V lost 2 bases, J lost 6 bases, and 11 bases lay in between. CDR3 region: CAISEIGGSQPQHF. CDR3 nucleotide sequence: TGTGCCATCAGTGAGATAGGGGGGAGTCAGCCCCAGCATTTT.

Turning to this clonotype: This may stem from a read error, because a much larger clone lies one nucleotide away. The J gene is TRBJ2-3, the V gene TRBV5-3; D is perhaps TRBD1 (5 bases). TRBV5-3 has ORF status, its function being uncertain. The CDR3 is 13 residues long. The CDR3 loop is CASSLQGGDTQYF. For the CDR3, the DNA is TGTGCCAGCAGCTTGCAGGGTGGTGATACGCAGTATTTT.